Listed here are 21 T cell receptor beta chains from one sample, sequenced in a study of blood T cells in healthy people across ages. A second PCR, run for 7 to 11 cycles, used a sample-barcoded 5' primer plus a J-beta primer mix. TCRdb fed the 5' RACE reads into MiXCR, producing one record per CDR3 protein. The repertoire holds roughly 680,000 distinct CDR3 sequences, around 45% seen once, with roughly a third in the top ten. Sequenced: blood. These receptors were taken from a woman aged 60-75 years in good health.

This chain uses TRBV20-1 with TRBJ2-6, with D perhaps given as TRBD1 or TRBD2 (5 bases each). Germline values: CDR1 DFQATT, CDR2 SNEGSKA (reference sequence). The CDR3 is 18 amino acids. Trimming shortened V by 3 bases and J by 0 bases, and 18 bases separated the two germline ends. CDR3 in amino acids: CSARDVGRGASGANVLTF. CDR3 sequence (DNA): TGCAGTGCTAGGGATGTGGGACGGGGAGCCTCTGGGGCCAACGTCCTGACTTTC.

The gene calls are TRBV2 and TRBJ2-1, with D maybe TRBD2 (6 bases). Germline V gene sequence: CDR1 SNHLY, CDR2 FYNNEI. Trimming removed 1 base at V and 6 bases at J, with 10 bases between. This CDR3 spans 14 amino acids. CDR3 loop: CASSEGASVNEQFF. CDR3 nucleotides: TGTGCCAGCAGTGAAGGGGCTAGCGTCAATGAGCAGTTCTTC.

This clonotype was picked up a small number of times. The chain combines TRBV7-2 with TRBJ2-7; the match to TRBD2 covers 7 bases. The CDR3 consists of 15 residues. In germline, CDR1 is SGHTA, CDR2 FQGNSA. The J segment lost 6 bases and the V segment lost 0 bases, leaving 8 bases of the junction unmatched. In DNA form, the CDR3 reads TGTGCCAGCAGCTTAGCGCAAAAAGCGGGACGCGAGCAGTACTTC. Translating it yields CASSLAQKAGREQYF.

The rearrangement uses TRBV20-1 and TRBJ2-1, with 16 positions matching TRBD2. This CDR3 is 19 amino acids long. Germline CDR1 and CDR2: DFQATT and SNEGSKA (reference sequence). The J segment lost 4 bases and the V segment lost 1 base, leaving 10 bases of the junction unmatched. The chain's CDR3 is CSARATGTSGRAGYNEQFF. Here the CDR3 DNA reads TGCAGTGCTAGAGCTACCGGGACTAGCGGGAGGGCCGGGTACAATGAGCAGTTCTTC.

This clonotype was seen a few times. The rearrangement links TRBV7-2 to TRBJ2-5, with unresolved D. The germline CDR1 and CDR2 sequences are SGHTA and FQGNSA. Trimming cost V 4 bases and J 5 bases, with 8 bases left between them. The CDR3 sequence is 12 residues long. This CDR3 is CASSSLTETQYF. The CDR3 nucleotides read TGTGCCAGCAGCTCTCTAACCGAGACCCAGTACTTC. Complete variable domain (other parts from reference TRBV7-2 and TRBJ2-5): GAGVSQSPSNKVTEKGKDVELRCDPISGHTALYWYRQSLGQGLEFLIYFQGNSAPDKSGLPSDRFSAERTGGSVSTLTIQRTQQEDSAVYLCASSSLTETQYFGPGTRLLVL.

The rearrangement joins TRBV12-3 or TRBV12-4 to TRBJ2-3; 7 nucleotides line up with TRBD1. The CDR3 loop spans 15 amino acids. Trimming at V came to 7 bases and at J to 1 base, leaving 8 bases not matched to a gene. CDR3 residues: CASILDRPGTDTQYF. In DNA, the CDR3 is TGTGCCAGCATCCTGGACAGGCCAGGCACAGATACGCAGTATTTT.

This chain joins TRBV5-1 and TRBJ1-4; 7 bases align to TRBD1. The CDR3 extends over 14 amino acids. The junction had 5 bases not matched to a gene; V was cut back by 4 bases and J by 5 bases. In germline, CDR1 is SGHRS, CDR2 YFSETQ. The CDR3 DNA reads TGCGCCAGCAGCCGGGACAGCTCAAATGAAAAACTGTTTTTT. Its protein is CASSRDSSNEKLFF. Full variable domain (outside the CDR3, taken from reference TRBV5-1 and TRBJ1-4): KAGVTQTPRYLIKTRGQQVTLSCSPISGHRSVSWYQQTPGQGLQFLFEYFSETQRNKGNFPGRFSGRQFSNSRSEMNVSTLELGDSALYLCASSRDSSNEKLFFGSGTQLSVL.

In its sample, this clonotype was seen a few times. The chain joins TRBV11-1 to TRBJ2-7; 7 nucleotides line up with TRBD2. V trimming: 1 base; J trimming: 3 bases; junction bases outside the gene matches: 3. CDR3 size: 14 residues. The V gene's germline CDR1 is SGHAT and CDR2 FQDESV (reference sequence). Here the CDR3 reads CASSLVLASYEQYF. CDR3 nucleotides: TGTGCCAGCAGCTTAGTACTAGCGAGCTACGAGCAGTACTTC.

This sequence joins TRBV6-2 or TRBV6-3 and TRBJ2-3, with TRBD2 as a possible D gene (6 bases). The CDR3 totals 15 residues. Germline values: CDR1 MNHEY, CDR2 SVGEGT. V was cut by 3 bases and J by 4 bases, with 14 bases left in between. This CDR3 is CASSYLGLPPDTQYF. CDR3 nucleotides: TGTGCCAGCAGTTATCTCGGACTACCTCCAGATACGCAGTATTTT.

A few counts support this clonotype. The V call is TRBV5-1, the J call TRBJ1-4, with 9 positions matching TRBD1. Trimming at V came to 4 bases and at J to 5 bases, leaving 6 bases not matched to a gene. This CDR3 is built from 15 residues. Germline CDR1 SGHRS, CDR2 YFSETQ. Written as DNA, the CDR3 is TGCGCCAGCAGCATTTACAGGGGGCCGAATGAAAAACTGTTTTTT. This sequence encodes CASSIYRGPNEKLFF.

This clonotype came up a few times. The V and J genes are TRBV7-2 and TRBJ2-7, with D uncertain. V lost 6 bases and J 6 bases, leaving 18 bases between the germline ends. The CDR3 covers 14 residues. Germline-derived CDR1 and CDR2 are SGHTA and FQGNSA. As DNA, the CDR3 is TGTGCCAGCAGTCGCGGTCCAGGTGGTGTCGAGCAGTACTTC. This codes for CASSRGPGGVEQYF.

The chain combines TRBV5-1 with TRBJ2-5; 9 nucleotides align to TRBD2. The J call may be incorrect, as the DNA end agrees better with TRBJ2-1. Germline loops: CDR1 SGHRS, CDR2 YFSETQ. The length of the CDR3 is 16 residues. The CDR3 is CASSSAGGRAPGDQFF. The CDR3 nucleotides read TGCGCCAGCAGCTCGGCCGGCGGGAGGGCCCCCGGAGACCAGTTCTTC.

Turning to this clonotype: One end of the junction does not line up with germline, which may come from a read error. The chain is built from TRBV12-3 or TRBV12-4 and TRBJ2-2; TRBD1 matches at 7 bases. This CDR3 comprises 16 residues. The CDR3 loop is CARSTGQEFNTGELFF. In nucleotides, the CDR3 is TGTGCCCGCAGCACTGGACAGGAGTTCAACACCGGGGAGCTGTTTTTT.

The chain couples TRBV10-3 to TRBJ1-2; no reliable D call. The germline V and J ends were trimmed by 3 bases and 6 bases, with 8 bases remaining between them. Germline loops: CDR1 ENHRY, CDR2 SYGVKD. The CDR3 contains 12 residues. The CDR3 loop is CAISDTEDGYTF. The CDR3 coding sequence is TGTGCCATCAGTGATACGGAAGATGGCTACACCTTC.

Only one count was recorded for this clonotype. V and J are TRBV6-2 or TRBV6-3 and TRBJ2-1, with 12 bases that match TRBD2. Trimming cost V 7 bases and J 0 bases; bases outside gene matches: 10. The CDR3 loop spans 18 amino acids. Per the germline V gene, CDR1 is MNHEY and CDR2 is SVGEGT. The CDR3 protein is CASIPGTSGPHSYNEQFF. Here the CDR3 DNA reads TGTGCCAGCATTCCCGGGACTAGCGGGCCCCACTCCTACAATGAGCAGTTCTTC.

DNA of the CDR3: TGTGCCATCAGTTCTGCATCTTCGGGCTACGAGCAGTACTTC. Its protein is CAISSASSGYEQYF. The chain has TRBV10-3 and TRBJ2-7; D ambiguous. V lost 5 bases and J 3 bases, leaving 14 bases between the germline ends. Germline assignment: CDR1 ENHRY and CDR2 SYGVKD. CDR3 size: 14 residues.

The CDR3 coding sequence is TGCAGTGCTAGACAGACAGACCAGTATAGCAATCAGCCCCAGCATTTT. It yields the protein CSARQTDQYSNQPQHF. The chain is built from TRBV20-1 and TRBJ1-5, with D maybe TRBD1 (5 bases). There are 16 residues in the CDR3. CDR1 and CDR2 (germline): DFQATT, SNEGSKA (reference sequence). Trimming shortened V by 2 bases and J by 0 bases, and 14 bases separated the two germline ends.

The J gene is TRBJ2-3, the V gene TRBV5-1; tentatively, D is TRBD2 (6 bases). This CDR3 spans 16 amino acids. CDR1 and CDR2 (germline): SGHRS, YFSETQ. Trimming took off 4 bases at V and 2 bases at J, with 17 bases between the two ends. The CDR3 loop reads CASSPTLAGITDTQYF. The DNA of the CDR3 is TGCGCCAGCAGCCCGACCCTGGCGGGGATCACAGATACGCAGTATTTT.

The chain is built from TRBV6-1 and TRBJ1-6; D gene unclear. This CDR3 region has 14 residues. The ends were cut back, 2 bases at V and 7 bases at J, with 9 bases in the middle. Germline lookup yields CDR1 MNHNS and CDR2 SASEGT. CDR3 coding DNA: TGTGCCAGCAGTGAACTGGGTGGAAATTCACCCCTCCACTTT. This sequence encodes CASSELGGNSPLHF.

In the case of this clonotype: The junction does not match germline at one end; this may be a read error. The CDR3 protein is CSALAGANYYEQFF. Written as DNA, the CDR3 is TGCAGCGCCCTGGCCGGGGCGAACTACTATGAGCAGTTCTTC. The chain has TRBV29-1 and TRBJ2-1; the D call may be TRBD1 or TRBD2 (5 bases each). The CDR3 loop spans 14 amino acids. Looked up from germline, CDR1 is SQVTM and CDR2 is ANQGSEA.

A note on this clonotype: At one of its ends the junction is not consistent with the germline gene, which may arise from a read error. The CDR3 loop is CASSVAPRGNSNEQVF. CDR3 bases: TGTGCCAGCAGCGTAGCCCCCAGGGGCAACTCCAATGAGCAGGTCTTC. The chain uses TRBV9 and TRBJ2-1; a weak D match, TRBD1 (6 bases). There are 16 residues in the CDR3. CDR1 and CDR2 (germline): SGDLS, YYNGEE. The entire variable domain, with the rest obtained from reference TRBV9 and TRBJ2-1, is as follows: DSGVTQTPKHLITATGQRVTLRCSPRSGDLSVYWYQQSLDQGLQFLIQYYNGEERAKGNILERFSAQQFPDLHSELNLSSLELGDSALYFCASSVAPRGNSNEQVFGPGTRLTVL.